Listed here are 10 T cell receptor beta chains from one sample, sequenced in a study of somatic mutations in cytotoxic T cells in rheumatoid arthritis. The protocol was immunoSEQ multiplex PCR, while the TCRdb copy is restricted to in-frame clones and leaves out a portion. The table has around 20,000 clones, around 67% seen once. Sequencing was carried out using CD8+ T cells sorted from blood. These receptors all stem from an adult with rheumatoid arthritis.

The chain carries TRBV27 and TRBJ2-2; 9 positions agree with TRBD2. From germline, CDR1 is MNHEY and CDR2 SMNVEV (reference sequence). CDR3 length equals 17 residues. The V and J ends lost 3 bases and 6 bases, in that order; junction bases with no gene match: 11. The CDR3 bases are TGTGCCAGCAGTTTGAGCGGTAGCGGGGGTGGTGCCGGGGAGCTGTTTTTT. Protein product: CASSLSGSGGGAGELFF.

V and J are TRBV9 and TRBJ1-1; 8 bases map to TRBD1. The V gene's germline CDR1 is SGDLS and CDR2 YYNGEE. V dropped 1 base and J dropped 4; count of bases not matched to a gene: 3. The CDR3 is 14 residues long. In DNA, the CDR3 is TGTGCCAGCAGCGTAACAGGGGGTTTCACTGAAGCTTTCTTT. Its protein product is CASSVTGGFTEAFF.

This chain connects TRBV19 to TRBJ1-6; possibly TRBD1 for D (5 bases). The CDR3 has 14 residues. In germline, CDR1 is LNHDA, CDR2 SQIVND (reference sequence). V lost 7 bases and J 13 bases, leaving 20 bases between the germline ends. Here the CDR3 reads CASTPGLELAPLHF. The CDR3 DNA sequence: TGTGCCAGTACCCCGGGACTCGAATTGGCGCCCCTCCACTTT.

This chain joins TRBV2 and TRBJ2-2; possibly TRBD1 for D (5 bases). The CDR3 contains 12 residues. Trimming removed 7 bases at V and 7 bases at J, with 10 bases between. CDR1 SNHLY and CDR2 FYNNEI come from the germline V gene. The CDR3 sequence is CASIDSLGELFF. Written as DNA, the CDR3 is TGTGCCAGCATTGACAGCCTCGGGGAGCTGTTTTTT.

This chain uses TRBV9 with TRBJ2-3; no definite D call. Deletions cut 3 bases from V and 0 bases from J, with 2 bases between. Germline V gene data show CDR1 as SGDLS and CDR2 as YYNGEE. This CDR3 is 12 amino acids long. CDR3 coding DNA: TGTGCCAGCAGCGCGAGCACAGATACGCAGTATTTT. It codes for CASSASTDTQYF.

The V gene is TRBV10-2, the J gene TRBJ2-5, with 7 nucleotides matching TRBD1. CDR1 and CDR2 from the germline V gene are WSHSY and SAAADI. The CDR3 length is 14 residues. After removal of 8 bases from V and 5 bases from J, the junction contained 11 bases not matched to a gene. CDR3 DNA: TGCGCCAGCTCGTTAGAGGGGGCCCTGGAGACCCAGTACTTC. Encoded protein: CASSLEGALETQYF.

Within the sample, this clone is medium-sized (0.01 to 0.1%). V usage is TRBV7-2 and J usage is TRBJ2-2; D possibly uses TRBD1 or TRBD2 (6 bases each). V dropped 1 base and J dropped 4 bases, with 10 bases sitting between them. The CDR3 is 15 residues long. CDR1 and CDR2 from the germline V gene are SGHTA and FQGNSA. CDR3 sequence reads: CASSLDGGSTGELFF. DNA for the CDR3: TGTGCCAGCAGCTTAGACGGGGGCAGCACCGGGGAGCTGTTTTTT.

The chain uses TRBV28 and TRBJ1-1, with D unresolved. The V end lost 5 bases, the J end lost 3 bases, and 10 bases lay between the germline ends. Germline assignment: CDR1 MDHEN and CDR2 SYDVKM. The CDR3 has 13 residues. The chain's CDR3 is CASSQILDTEAFF. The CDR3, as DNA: TGTGCCAGCAGTCAGATCCTGGACACTGAAGCTTTCTTT.

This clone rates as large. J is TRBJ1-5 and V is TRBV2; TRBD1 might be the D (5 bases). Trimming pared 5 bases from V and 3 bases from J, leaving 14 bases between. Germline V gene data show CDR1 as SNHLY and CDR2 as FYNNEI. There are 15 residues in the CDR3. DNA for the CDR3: TGTGCCAGCAGTCCCGGGACGGCTCACAATCAGCCCCAGCATTTT. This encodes CASSPGTAHNQPQHF.

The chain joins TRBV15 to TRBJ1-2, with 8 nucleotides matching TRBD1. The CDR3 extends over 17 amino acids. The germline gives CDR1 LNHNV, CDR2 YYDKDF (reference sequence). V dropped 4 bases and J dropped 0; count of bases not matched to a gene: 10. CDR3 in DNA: TGTGCCACCAGCATGCCGGGACAGGCGTTTCCTAACTATGGCTACACCTTC. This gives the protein CATSMPGQAFPNYGYTF. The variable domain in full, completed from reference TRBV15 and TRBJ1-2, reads DAMVIQNPRYQVTQFGKPVTLSCSQTLNHNVMYWYQQKSSQAPKLLFHYYDKDFNNEADTPDNFQSRRPNTSFCFLDIRSPGLGDTAMYLCATSMPGQAFPNYGYTFGSGTRLTVV.